This T cell receptor beta chain is drawn from a study of OX40 agonist ivuxolimab in advanced cancers. Any history of autoimmune disease or systemic immunosuppression disqualified patients. The protocol was immunoSEQ multiplex PCR, while the TCRdb copy is restricted to in-frame clones and leaves out a portion. The profile covers 40,000 or so clones, with roughly 80% appearing a single time and 20% to 25% taken by the ten largest. With 8 bases removed from V and 1 base from J, the gap between germline ends came to 6 bases. Germline CDR1 reads ENHRY; CDR2 reads SYGVKD. The CDR3 length is 12 residues. The V call is TRBV10-3, the J call TRBJ1-5; D may be TRBD1 (6 bases). The sample in question was CD4+ or CD8+ T cells sorted from blood, obtained in a trial of the OX40 agonist ivuxolimab. This TCR was recovered from an adult with an advanced solid tumor such as melanoma, head and neck, liver or kidney cancer. CDR3 coding DNA: TGTGCCATCGGACAGAGCAATCAGCCCCAGCATTTT. Residues: CAIGQSNQPQHF.